This record covers a single TCR beta chain. This record comes from a study of shared clonotypes between healthy human individuals. Only in-frame clones appear in the TCRdb table, and some are missing; sequencing was by immunoSEQ multiplex PCR. The data show under 200,000 clones, 85% to 95% seen once. The germline gives CDR1 MNHNY, CDR2 SVGAGI (reference sequence). Trimming cost V 6 bases and J 1 base, with 13 bases left between them. The CDR3 has 14 amino acids. Splitting the CD4+ cells yielded a CD45RA+ naive subset and a CD45RA-negative memory subset. The chain has TRBV6-6 and TRBJ2-7; D might be TRBD1 or TRBD2, each matching 6 bases. Sequences were obtained from naive CD4+ T cells sorted from blood. Regarding subset: CD45RA+ positively selected. This clonotype originated in a woman aged 30 to 39 in good health. This chain's CDR3 is CASSTGGHSYEQYF. CDR3 nucleotides: TGTGCCAGCAGCACTGGGGGGCATTCCTACGAGCAGTACTTC.